This is a list of T cell receptor beta chains from one sample in a study of technical replicates of blood from a handful of donors. Sequencing was performed with immunoSEQ multiplex PCR; in TCRdb, only in-frame clones are kept and a portion is missing. The sample holds about 62,000 clones, under 90% seen once. The source material was PBMCs. All receptors derive from a human donor in good health. Some clones in this sample may be carry-over from other donors' samples. CDR3s include the opening cysteine and the closing phenylalanine or tryptophan. A D gene is named only where the DNA matches it firmly. Some rows mark clone size as missing; the rest say once, few, many or name a class of expanded clone.

V: TRBV6-1; D: TRBD2; size: .; J: TRBJ2-2; DNA: TGTGCCAGCAGAGGACTAGCGGGTTCCACCGGGGAGCTGTTTTTT; CDR3: CASRGLAGSTGELFF
V: TRBV15; D: .; size: .; J: TRBJ2-1; DNA: TGTGCCACCAGCAGAGATCAGGCTACGACTGAGCAGTTCTTC; CDR3: CATSRDQATTEQFF
V: TRBV6-5; D: TRBD2; size: .; J: TRBJ2-1; DNA: TGTGCCAGCAGTTACTTAGCGGGGCCCTACAATGAGCAGTTCTTC; CDR3: CASSYLAGPYNEQFF
V: TRBV7-9; D: TRBD1; size: .; J: TRBJ2-7; DNA: TGTGCCAGCAGCCGGACAGGGGGAACCTACGAGCAGTACTTC; CDR3: CASSRTGGTYEQYF
V: TRBV18; D: TRBD1; size: .; J: TRBJ2-5; DNA: TGTGCCAGCTCGGAGACGACAGGGCGCGAGACCCAGTACTTC; CDR3: CASSETTGRETQYF
V: TRBV19; D: TRBD1; size: .; J: TRBJ1-2; DNA: TGTGCCAGTAGCAGACAGGGGGACTATGGCTACACCTTC; CDR3: CASSRQGDYGYTF
V: TRBV4-2; D: .; size: .; J: TRBJ1-1; DNA: TGTGCCAGCAGCCAAGCTTTGTTGAACACTGAAGCTTTCTTT; CDR3: CASSQALLNTEAFF
V: TRBV18; D: TRBD1; size: .; J: TRBJ1-1; DNA: TGTGCCAGCCGACAGGGACAAGGCACTGAAGCTTTCTTT; CDR3: CASRQGQGTEAFF
V: TRBV19; D: TRBD1; size: .; J: TRBJ2-3; DNA: TGTGCCAGTACAGAGTATCCGGGACAGGGAGTAGATACGCAGTATTTT; CDR3: CASTEYPGQGVDTQYF
V: TRBV5-1; D: .; size: .; J: TRBJ2-7; DNA: TGCGCCAGCAGCTTGAAGGACAGAGCCTACGAGCAGTACTTC; CDR3: CASSLKDRAYEQYF
V: TRBV7-6; D: TRBD2; size: once; J: TRBJ2-2; DNA: TGTGCCAGCAGCTCGAGTTTGGCGGGAGGCACCGGGGAGCTGTTTTTT; CDR3: CASSSSLAGGTGELFF
V: TRBV10-3; D: TRBD1; size: .; J: TRBJ2-2; DNA: TGTGCCACCCGGACAGGGAACACCGGGGAGCTGTTTTTT; CDR3: CATRTGNTGELFF
V: TRBV27; D: TRBD2; size: .; J: TRBJ2-7; DNA: TGTGCCAGCAGCTCCCTCCTAGCGGGAGATTTCGAGCAGTACTTC; CDR3: CASSSLLAGDFEQYF
V: TRBV19; D: .; size: .; J: TRBJ2-1; DNA: TGTGCCAGTACAGGACGGGCCCCTAGCGTGTACAATGAGCAGTTCTTC; CDR3: CASTGRAPSVYNEQFF
V: TRBV30; D: .; size: .; J: TRBJ1-4; DNA: TGTGCCTGGAGGGACACAGGGAGACTGTTTTTT; CDR3: CAWRDTGRLFF
V: TRBV27; D: .; size: .; J: TRBJ2-1; DNA: TGTGCCAGCAGTTTTTCAAATGAGCAGTTCTTC; CDR3: CASSFSNEQFF
V: TRBV2; D: TRBD1; size: once; J: TRBJ2-3; DNA: TGTGCCAGCAGGGAACAGGGGGCGAGGAATACGCAGTATTTT; CDR3: CASREQGARNTQYF
V: TRBV6-4; D: .; size: .; J: TRBJ2-1; DNA: TGTGCCAGCAGTGACTCGACTGAGAGCTCCTACAATGAGCAGTTCTTC; CDR3: CASSDSTESSYNEQFF
V: TRBV2; D: TRBD1; size: .; J: TRBJ2-7; DNA: TGTGCCAGCAGCGCGCCAGGGGGAGCAACCTACGAGCAGTACTTC; CDR3: CASSAPGGATYEQYF
V: TRBV2; D: .; size: .; J: TRBJ2-7; DNA: TGTGCCAGCAGTCCTAGAAATAAACCCGAGGAGCAGTACTTC; CDR3: CASSPRNKPEEQYF
V: TRBV7-7; D: .; size: .; J: TRBJ2-6; DNA: TGTGCCAGCAGCCCACCTTCAACAGGGTCTGGGGCCAACGTCCTGACTTTC; CDR3: CASSPPSTGSGANVLTF
V: TRBV4-1; D: .; size: .; J: TRBJ2-1; DNA: TGCGCCAGCAGCCCTCTTCCGGGGGGCTCAGAACCTCAGCAGTTCTTC; CDR3: CASSPLPGGSEPQQFF
V: TRBV6-1; D: TRBD1; size: .; J: TRBJ1-1; DNA: TGTGCCAGCAGTGCCACAGGGGGCGTAGGACCTGAAGCTTTCTTT; CDR3: CASSATGGVGPEAFF
V: TRBV5-1; D: .; size: .; J: TRBJ1-1; DNA: TGCGCCAGCAGCTTGTTGGGACTTAACACTGAAGCTTTCTTT; CDR3: CASSLLGLNTEAFF
V: TRBV4-3; D: TRBD2; size: .; J: TRBJ2-1; DNA: TGCGCCAGCAGCCAAGAATTTTCCCCTAGCGGGACTCGTAATGAGCAGTTCTTC; CDR3: CASSQEFSPSGTRNEQFF
V: TRBV30; D: .; size: .; J: TRBJ2-3; DNA: TGTGCCTGTTCCCCCACTAGCACAGATACGCAGTATTTT; CDR3: CACSPTSTDTQYF
V: TRBV15; D: .; size: .; J: TRBJ2-2; DNA: TGTGCCACCAGCAGAGAGGGGGGGCCTACCGGGGAGCTGTTTTTT; CDR3: CATSREGGPTGELFF
V: TRBV19; D: .; size: few; J: TRBJ1-1; DNA: TGTGCCAGTAGTATCCGGCGGGGAATGAACACTGAAGCTTTCTTT; CDR3: CASSIRRGMNTEAFF
V: TRBV6-5; D: .; size: .; J: TRBJ1-1; DNA: TGTGCCAGCAGTTACGAGGGGGACACTGAAGCTTTCTTT; CDR3: CASSYEGDTEAFF
V: TRBV15; D: .; size: .; J: TRBJ2-5; DNA: TGTGCCACCAGCAGGGACACAGGACAAGAGACCCAGTACTTC; CDR3: CATSRDTGQETQYF
V: TRBV7-2; D: .; size: .; J: TRBJ1-2; DNA: TGTGCCAGCAGCTTAGGGTCGGGAGTATATGGCTACACCTTC; CDR3: CASSLGSGVYGYTF
V: TRBV4-1; D: TRBD2; size: few; J: TRBJ2-1; DNA: TGCGCCAGCAGCCAAGAAGGAGCGGGAGTCCTCAATGAGCAGTTCTTC; CDR3: CASSQEGAGVLNEQFF
V: TRBV18; D: .; size: .; J: TRBJ1-4; DNA: TGTGCCAGCTCACCACTCGAGAATGAAAAACTGTTTTTT; CDR3: CASSPLENEKLFF
V: TRBV2; D: .; size: .; J: TRBJ1-4; DNA: TGTGCCAGCAGAGAGTCGGGACTCAGAAATGAAAAACTGTTTTTT; CDR3: CASRESGLRNEKLFF
V: TRBV5-5; D: .; size: .; J: TRBJ2-2; DNA: TGTGCCAGCAGCCCAACGAGCGGAACCATCGGGGGGGAGCTGTTTTTT; CDR3: CASSPTSGTIGGELFF
V: TRBV14; D: .; size: .; J: TRBJ2-7; DNA: TGTGCCAGCAGCCGCAAACAGGGAACCGAGCAGTACTTC; CDR3: CASSRKQGTEQYF
V: TRBV7-9; D: TRBD2; size: .; J: TRBJ2-7; DNA: TGTGCCAGCAGCTTGGGGACTAGCGGGAGAAGGTCGATGAACGAGCAGTACTTC; CDR3: CASSLGTSGRRSMNEQYF
V: TRBV5-1; D: TRBD2; size: .; J: TRBJ2-1; DNA: TGCGCCAGCAGCCTTGGGGGGGAGTACAATGAGCAGTTCTTC; CDR3: CASSLGGEYNEQFF
V: TRBV18; D: .; size: .; J: TRBJ1-2; DNA: TGTGCCAGCTCACCACGGGGGGACGGCCTCGGCTACACCTTC; CDR3: CASSPRGDGLGYTF
V: TRBV5-6; D: .; size: .; J: TRBJ2-5; DNA: TGTGCCAGCAGCTTGGGGGGGGAAAGAACCCAGTACTTC; CDR3: CASSLGGERTQYF
V: TRBV19; D: TRBD1; size: once; J: TRBJ2-1; DNA: TGTGCCAGTAGTATCGGGACAGGGGTCAATGAGCAGTTCTTC; CDR3: CASSIGTGVNEQFF
V: TRBV5-6; D: .; size: .; J: TRBJ1-4; DNA: TGTGCCAGCAGCTCCGGGACAACTGAAAAACTGTTTTTT; CDR3: CASSSGTTEKLFF
V: TRBV19; D: TRBD1; size: .; J: TRBJ1-6; DNA: TGTGCCGGCAGGGGGAACGATAATTCACCCCTCCACTTT; CDR3: CAGRGNDNSPLHF
V: TRBV6-5; D: .; size: .; J: TRBJ2-1; DNA: TGTGCCAGCAGTTTCCAGGATTACAATGAGCAGTTCTTC; CDR3: CASSFQDYNEQFF
V: TRBV6-6; D: .; size: .; J: TRBJ1-1; DNA: TGTGCCAGCGGTTGGGCGGGAACTGAAGCTTTCTTT; CDR3: CASGWAGTEAFF
V: TRBV6-1; D: TRBD1; size: .; J: TRBJ1-3; DNA: TGTGCCACGGGACAGCCCTCTGGAAACACCATATATTTT; CDR3: CATGQPSGNTIYF
V: TRBV7-6; D: .; size: .; J: TRBJ1-1; DNA: TGTGCCAGCATGAGACAGATGAACACTGAAGCTTTCTTT; CDR3: CASMRQMNTEAFF
V: TRBV7-3; D: TRBD1; size: .; J: TRBJ2-1; DNA: TGTGCCAGCAGCTTAATGGGGACAGGGAGGGGGGAACAGTTCTTC; CDR3: CASSLMGTGRGEQFF
V: TRBV10-3; D: .; size: .; J: TRBJ1-1; DNA: TGTGCCATCAGTGCCTCCTCGAACACTGAAGCTTTCTTT; CDR3: CAISASSNTEAFF
V: TRBV6-5; D: .; size: .; J: TRBJ1-1; DNA: TGTGCCAGTAAAGACACTTTGAACACTGAAGCTTTCTTT; CDR3: CASKDTLNTEAFF
V: TRBV6-1; D: .; size: .; J: TRBJ1-1; DNA: TGTGCCAGCAGTGAAACGAGGGTGAACACTGAAGCTTTCTTT; CDR3: CASSETRVNTEAFF
V: TRBV30; D: TRBD2; size: .; J: TRBJ2-3; DNA: TGTGCCGGGGGAGCGGGGCACAGGGATACGCAGTATTTT; CDR3: CAGGAGHRDTQYF
V: TRBV2; D: .; size: once; J: TRBJ1-1; DNA: TGTGCCAGCAGTGACAAAGGGGGGGACACTGAAGCTTTCTTT; CDR3: CASSDKGGDTEAFF
V: TRBV6-1; D: TRBD1; size: .; J: TRBJ1-5; DNA: TGTGCCAGCAGCCTTGGACAGGGAAGACAGCCCCAGCATTTT; CDR3: CASSLGQGRQPQHF
V: TRBV19; D: .; size: .; J: TRBJ2-5; DNA: TGTGCCAGTAGCCAACGACAGCTAACCCAAGAGACCCAGTACTTC; CDR3: CASSQRQLTQETQYF
V: TRBV12-5; D: .; size: .; J: TRBJ2-7; DNA: TGTGCTAGTGGTTTGAGTCCGGGCGAGCAGTACTTC; CDR3: CASGLSPGEQYF